The T cell receptor (beta chain) described here comes from a study of blood T cell repertoires in COVID-19. About the research overall: T cells, B-cell-depleted T cells, or PBMCs provided the cDNA or gDNA that served as material.

Original handling: Counts of nucleated cells, estimated from reference gene primer amplification, were obtained. The repertoire was sequenced with immunoSEQ multiplex PCR; TCRdb's copy has only in-frame clones and lacks some. That table supplies the V and J calls and clone size; D and trimming were determined from the DNA. The sample lists 250,000 or so clones, almost 90% seen once, with 2% to 2.5% in the top ten. The CDR3 totals 14 residues. CDR1 is MDHEN, CDR2 SYDVKM, per germline. V shed 8 bases, J shed 2 bases, and the junction held 8 bases outside the gene matches. The sample comprised peripheral blood. J is TRBJ1-2 and V is TRBV28; TRBD1 agrees at 7 bases. This sequence was found in a woman aged 60 to 75 with COVID-19, enrolled during active disease. CDR3 DNA sequence: TGTGCCAGCGGCCTGGGACAGCCGAACTATGGCTACACCTTC. This encodes CASGLGQPNYGYTF.